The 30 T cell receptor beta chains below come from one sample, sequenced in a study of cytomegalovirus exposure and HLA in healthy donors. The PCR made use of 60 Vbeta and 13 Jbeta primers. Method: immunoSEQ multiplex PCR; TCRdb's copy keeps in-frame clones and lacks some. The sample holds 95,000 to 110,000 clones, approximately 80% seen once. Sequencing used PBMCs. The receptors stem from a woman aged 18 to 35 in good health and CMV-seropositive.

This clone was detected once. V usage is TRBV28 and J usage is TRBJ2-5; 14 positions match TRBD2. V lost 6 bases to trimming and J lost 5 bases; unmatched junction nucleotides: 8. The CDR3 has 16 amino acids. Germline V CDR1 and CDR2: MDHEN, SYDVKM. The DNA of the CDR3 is TGTGCCAGCAGCAACGTGGGACTAGCGGGAGAGGAGACCCAGTACTTC. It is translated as CASSNVGLAGEETQYF.

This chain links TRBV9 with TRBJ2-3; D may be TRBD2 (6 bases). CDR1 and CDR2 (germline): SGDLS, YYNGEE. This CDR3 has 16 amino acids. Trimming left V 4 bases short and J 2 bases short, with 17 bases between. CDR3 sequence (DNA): TGTGCCAGCAGCCCGGGAAGTAGCGGATACACAGATACGCAGTATTTT. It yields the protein CASSPGSSGYTDTQYF.

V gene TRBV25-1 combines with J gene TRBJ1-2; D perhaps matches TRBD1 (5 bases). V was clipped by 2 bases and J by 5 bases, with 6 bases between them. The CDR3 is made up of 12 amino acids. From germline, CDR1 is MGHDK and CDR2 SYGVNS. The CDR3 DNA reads TGTGCCAGCAGTGAAGACAGTTATGGCTACACCTTC. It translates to CASSEDSYGYTF.

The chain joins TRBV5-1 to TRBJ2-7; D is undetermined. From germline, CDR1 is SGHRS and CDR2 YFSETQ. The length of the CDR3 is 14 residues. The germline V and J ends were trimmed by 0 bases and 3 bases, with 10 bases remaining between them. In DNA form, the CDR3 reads TGCGCCAGCAGCTTGGCCCCCCAGGACTACGAGCAGTACTTC. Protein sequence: CASSLAPQDYEQYF.

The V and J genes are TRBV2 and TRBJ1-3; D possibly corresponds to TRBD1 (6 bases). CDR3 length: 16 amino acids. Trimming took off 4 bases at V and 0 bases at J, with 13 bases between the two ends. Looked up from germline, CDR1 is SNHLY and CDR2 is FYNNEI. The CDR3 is CASSAKGGYSGNTIYF. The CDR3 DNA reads TGTGCCAGCAGTGCGAAAGGGGGTTACTCTGGAAACACCATATATTTT.

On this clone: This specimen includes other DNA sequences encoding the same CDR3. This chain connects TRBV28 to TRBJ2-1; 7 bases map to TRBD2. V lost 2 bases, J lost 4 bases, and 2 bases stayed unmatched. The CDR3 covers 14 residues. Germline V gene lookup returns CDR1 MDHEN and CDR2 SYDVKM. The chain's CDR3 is CASSLLAVYNEQFF. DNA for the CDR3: TGTGCCAGCAGTTTACTAGCGGTTTACAATGAGCAGTTCTTC.

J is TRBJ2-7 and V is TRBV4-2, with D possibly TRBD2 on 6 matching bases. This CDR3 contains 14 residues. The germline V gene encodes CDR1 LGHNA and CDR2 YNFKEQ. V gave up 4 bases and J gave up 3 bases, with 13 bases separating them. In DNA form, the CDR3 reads TGTGCCAGCAGCCGAGGGGCGGAGGGCTACGAGCAGTACTTC. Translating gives CASSRGAEGYEQYF.

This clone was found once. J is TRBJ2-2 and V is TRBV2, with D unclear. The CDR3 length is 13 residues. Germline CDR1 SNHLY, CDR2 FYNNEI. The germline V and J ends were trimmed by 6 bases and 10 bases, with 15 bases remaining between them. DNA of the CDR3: TGTGCCAGCAGGGCGGTGAAAACGCTGGAGCTGTTTTTT. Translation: CASRAVKTLELFF.

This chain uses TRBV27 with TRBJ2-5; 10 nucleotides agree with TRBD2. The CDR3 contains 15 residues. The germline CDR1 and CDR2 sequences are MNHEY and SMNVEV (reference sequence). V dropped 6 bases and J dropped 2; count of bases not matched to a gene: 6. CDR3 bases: TGTGCCAGCAGGAGAATAGCGGGAGGACAAGAGACCCAGTACTTC. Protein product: CASRRIAGGQETQYF.

Here the CDR3 reads CASRSGTSLSYEQYF. In DNA form, the CDR3 reads TGTGCCAGCAGGTCCGGGACATCTCTCTCCTACGAGCAGTACTTC. This chain uses TRBV5-6 with TRBJ2-7; D is possibly TRBD1 (6 bases). The V gene's germline CDR1 is SGHDT and CDR2 YYEEEE. V was cut by 5 bases and J by 0 bases, with 15 bases left in between. This CDR3 is 15 amino acids long.

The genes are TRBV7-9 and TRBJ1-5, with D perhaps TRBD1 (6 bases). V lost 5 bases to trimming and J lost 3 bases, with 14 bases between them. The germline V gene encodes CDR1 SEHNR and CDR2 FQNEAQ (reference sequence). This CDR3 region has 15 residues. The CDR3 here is CASSHTGNDNQPQHF. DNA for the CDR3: TGTGCCAGCAGCCATACAGGGAATGACAATCAGCCCCAGCATTTT.

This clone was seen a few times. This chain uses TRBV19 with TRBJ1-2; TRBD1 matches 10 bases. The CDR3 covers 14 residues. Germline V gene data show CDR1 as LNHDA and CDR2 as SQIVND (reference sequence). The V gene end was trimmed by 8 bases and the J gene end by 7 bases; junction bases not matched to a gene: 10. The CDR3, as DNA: TGTGCCAGTCAACCGGGACAGGGGATCGGTGGCTACACCTTC. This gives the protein CASQPGQGIGGYTF. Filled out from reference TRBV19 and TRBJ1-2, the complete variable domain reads DGGITQSPKYLFRKEGQNVTLSCEQNLNHDAMYWYRQDPGQGLRLIYYSQIVNDFQKGDIAEGYSVSREKKESFPLTVTSAQKNPTAFYLCASQPGQGIGGYTFGSGTRLTVV.

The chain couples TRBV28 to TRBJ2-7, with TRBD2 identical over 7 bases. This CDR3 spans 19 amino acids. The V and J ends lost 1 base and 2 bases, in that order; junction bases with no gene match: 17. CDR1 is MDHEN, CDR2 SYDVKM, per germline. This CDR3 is CASSLFLSASGPKTYEQYF. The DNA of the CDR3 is TGTGCCAGCAGTTTATTTTTATCGGCTAGCGGACCGAAAACCTACGAGCAGTACTTC.

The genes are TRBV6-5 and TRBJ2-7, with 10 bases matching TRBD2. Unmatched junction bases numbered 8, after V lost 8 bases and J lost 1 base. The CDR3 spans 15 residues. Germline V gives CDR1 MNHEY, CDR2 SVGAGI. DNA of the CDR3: TGTGCCAGCGCCAGCACTAGCGGGAAGTCCTACGAGCAGTACTTC. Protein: CASASTSGKSYEQYF.

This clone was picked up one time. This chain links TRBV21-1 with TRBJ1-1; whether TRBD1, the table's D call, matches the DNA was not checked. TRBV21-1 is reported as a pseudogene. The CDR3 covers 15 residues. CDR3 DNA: TGTGCCAGCAGCAGTAGACAGGTGGAGAACACTGAAGCTTTCTTT. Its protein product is CASSSRQVENTEAFF.

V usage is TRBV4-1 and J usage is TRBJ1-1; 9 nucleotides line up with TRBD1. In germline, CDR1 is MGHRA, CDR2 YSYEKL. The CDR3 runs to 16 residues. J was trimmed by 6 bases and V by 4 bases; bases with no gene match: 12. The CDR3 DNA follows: TGCGCCAGCAGCCGGGCCGAGCGACAGGGGGGATCTGAAGCTTTCTTT. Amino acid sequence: CASSRAERQGGSEAFF.

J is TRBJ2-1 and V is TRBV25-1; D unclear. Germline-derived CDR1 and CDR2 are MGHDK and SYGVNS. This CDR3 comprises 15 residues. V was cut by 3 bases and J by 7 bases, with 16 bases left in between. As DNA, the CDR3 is TGTGCCAGCAGTGAGACTCGACTGGCGATAAATGAGCAGTTCTTC. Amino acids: CASSETRLAINEQFF. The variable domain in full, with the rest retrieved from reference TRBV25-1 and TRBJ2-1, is EADIYQTPRYLVIGTGKKITLECSQTMGHDKMYWYQQDPGMELHLIHYSYGVNSTEKGDLSSESTVSRIRTEHFPLTLESARPSHTSQYLCASSETRLAINEQFFGPGTRLTVL.

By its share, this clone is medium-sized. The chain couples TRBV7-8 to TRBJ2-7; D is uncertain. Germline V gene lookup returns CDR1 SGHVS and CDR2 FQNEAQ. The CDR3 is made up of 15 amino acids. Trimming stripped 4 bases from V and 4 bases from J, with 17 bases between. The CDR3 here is CASSSEASLVYEQYF. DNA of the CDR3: TGTGCCAGCAGCTCAGAGGCCAGCCTCGTATACGAGCAGTACTTC.

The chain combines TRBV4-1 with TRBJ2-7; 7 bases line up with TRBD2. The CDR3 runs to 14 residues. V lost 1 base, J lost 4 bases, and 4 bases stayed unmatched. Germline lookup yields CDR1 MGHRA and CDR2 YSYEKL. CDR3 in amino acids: CASSQGLAGYEQYF. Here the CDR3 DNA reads TGCGCCAGCAGCCAAGGACTAGCTGGATACGAGCAGTACTTC.

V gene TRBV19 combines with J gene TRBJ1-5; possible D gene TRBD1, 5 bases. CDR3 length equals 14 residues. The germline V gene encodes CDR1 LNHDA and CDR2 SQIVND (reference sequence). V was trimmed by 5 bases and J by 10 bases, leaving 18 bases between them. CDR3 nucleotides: TGTGCCAGTAGTGGGTCAGGGTATGGTAAACCCCAGCATTTT. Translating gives CASSGSGYGKPQHF. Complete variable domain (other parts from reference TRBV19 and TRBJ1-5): DGGITQSPKYLFRKEGQNVTLSCEQNLNHDAMYWYRQDPGQGLRLIYYSQIVNDFQKGDIAEGYSVSREKKESFPLTVTSAQKNPTAFYLCASSGSGYGKPQHFGDGTRLSIL.

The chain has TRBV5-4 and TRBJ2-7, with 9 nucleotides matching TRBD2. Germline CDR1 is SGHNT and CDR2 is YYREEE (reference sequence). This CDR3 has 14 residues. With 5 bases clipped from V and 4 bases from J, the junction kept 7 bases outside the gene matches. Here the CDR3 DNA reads TGTGCCAGCAGAAATAGCGGGAGTAAGTACGAGCAGTACTTC. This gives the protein CASRNSGSKYEQYF.

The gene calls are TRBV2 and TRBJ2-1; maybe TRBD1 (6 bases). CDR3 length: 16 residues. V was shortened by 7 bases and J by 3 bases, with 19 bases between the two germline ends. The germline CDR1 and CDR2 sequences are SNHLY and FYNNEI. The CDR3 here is CASKSRAGDHYNEQFF. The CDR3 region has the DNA TGTGCCAGCAAGAGTCGGGCAGGGGATCACTACAATGAGCAGTTCTTC.

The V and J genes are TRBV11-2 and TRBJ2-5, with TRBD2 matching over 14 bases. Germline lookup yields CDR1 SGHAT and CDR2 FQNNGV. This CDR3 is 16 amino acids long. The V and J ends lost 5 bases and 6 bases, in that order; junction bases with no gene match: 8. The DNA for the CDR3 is TGTGCCAGCAGCGACCCTGGGACTAGCGGGAGACAGACCCAGTACTTC. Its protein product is CASSDPGTSGRQTQYF.

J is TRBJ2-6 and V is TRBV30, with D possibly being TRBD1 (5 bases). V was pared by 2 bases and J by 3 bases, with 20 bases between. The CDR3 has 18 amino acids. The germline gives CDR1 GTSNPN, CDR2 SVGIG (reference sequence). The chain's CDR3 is CAWSRARGGVDGANVLTF. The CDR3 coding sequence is TGTGCCTGGAGTCGAGCTAGGGGTGGGGTAGATGGGGCCAACGTCCTGACTTTC. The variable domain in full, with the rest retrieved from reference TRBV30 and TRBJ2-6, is SQTIHQWPATLVQPVGSPLSLECTVEGTSNPNLYWYRQAAGRGLQLLFYSVGIGQISSEVPQNLSASRPQDRQFILSSKKLLLSDSGFYLCAWSRARGGVDGANVLTFGAGSRLTVL.

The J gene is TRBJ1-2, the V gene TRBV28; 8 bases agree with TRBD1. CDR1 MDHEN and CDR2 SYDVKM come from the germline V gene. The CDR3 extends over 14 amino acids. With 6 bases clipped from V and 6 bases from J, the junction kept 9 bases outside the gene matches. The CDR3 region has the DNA TGTGCCAGCAGCCAGCCGACAGGGGCGAATGGCTACACCTTC. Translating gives CASSQPTGANGYTF.

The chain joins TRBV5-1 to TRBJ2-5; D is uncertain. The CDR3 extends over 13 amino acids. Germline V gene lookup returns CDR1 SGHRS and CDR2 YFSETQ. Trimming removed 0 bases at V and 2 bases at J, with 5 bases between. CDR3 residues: CASSLAPQETQYF. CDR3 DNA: TGCGCCAGCAGCTTGGCCCCTCAAGAGACCCAGTACTTC.

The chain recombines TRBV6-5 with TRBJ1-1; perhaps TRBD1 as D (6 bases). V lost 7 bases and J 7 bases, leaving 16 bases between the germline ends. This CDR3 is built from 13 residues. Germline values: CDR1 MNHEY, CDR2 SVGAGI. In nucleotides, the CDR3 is TGTGCCAGCAAACTCACAGGGTTGGGTGAAGCTTTCTTT. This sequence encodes CASKLTGLGEAFF.

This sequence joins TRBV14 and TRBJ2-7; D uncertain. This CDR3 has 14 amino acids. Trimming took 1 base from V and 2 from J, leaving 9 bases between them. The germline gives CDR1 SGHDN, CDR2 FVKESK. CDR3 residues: CASSQVETPYEQYF. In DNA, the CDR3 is TGTGCCAGCAGCCAAGTGGAGACCCCCTACGAGCAGTACTTC.

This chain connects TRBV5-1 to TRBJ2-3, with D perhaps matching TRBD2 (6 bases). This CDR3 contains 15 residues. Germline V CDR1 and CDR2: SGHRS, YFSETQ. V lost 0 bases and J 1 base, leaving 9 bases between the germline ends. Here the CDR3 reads CASSLAPSGTDTQYF. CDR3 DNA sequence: TGCGCCAGCAGCTTGGCTCCTAGCGGCACAGATACGCAGTATTTT.

CDR3 DNA sequence: TGTGCCAGCAACGCCGCGGGCGGGAATGAGCAGTTCTTC. It translates to CASNAAGGNEQFF. The V gene is TRBV14, the J gene TRBJ2-1; D may be TRBD2 (5 bases). V lost 7 bases and J 7 bases, leaving 14 bases between the germline ends. The CDR3 is made up of 13 amino acids. Germline V gene sequence: CDR1 SGHDN, CDR2 FVKESK.